The 23 T cell receptor beta chains below were found in one sample sequenced in a study of shared clonotypes between healthy human individuals. TCRdb's copy holds only in-frame clones and misses some; the assay was immunoSEQ multiplex PCR. In the table there are roughly 2,300,000 clones, under 95% of which are singletons. The sample consisted of naive CD4+ T cells from PBMCs. The subset denotes: CD45RA+ positively selected. The source of these receptors is a man in his late teens or twenties in good health. Some clones in this sample may be carry-over from other donors' samples.

Details on this clone: The junction departs from germline at one end; a sequencing error may be responsible. This sequence joins TRBV15 and TRBJ2-7; 10 nucleotides align to TRBD2. This CDR3 region has 15 residues. Germline CDR1 reads LNHNV; CDR2 reads YYDKDF (reference sequence). The CDR3 DNA sequence: TGTGCAACCAGGAGCGGGAGGGCTTTTGGGGACGAGCAGTACTTC. Amino acids: CATRSGRAFGDEQYF. Drawing the rest from reference TRBV15 and TRBJ2-7, the complete variable domain is DAMVIQNPRYQVTQFGKPVTLSCSQTLNHNVMYWYQQKSSQAPKLLFHYYDKDFNNEADTPDNFQSRRPNTSFCFLDIRSPGLGDTAMYLCATRSGRAFGDEQYFGPGTRLTVT.

This chain links TRBV30 with TRBJ2-7, with D tentatively TRBD2 (6 bases). There are 17 residues in the CDR3. With 3 bases removed from V and 6 bases from J, the gap between germline ends came to 27 bases. From germline, CDR1 is GTSNPN and CDR2 SVGIG (reference sequence). The CDR3 coding sequence is TGTGCCTGGAGCCTTCAAATGGGGGGAGGACCCCCCCCCGAGCAGTACTTC. This gives the protein CAWSLQMGGGPPPEQYF.

The chain employs TRBV4-1 and TRBJ2-7; TRBD1 aligns across 8 bases. The CDR3 has 15 residues. With 2 bases clipped from V and 6 bases from J, the junction kept 9 bases outside the gene matches. Germline V gene data show CDR1 as MGHRA and CDR2 as YSYEKL. The CDR3 loop is CASSQPDRDTREQYF. Written as DNA, the CDR3 is TGCGCCAGCAGCCAACCGGACAGGGACACGCGCGAGCAGTACTTC.

This sequence joins TRBV6-1 and TRBJ1-5; 7 bases line up with TRBD1. Trimming cost V 4 bases and J 1 base; bases outside gene matches: 7. Per germline, CDR1 MNHNS and CDR2 SASEGT. The CDR3 is 16 residues long. The CDR3, as DNA: TGTGCCAGCAGTGGCCGACAGGGAGGAAGCAATCAGCCCCAGCATTTT. This encodes CASSGRQGGSNQPQHF.

A remark on this clone: Additional DNA sequences in this sample encode the identical CDR3. CDR3 amino acids: CASSLSENTEAFF. For the CDR3, the DNA is TGTGCCAGCAGTTTGTCAGAGAACACTGAAGCTTTCTTT. The chain couples TRBV27 to TRBJ1-1; D gene unclear. V was trimmed by 3 bases and J by 1 base, leaving 6 bases between them. Germline CDR1 is MNHEY and CDR2 is SMNVEV (reference sequence). The CDR3 consists of 13 residues.

The chain uses TRBV25-1 and TRBJ1-6, with TRBD1 matching 7 bases. The trim removed 8 bases at V and 4 bases at J, leaving 2 bases unmatched. This CDR3 spans 13 amino acids. The germline gives CDR1 MGHDK, CDR2 SYGVNS. CDR3 DNA sequence: TGTGCCAGCGGACAGGCTTATAATTCACCCCTCCACTTT. This gives the protein CASGQAYNSPLHF.

This chain's CDR3 is CAWSVVGFRSTEAFF. In DNA, the CDR3 is TGTGCCTGGAGTGTTGTGGGGTTCCGGAGCACTGAAGCTTTCTTT. V and J are TRBV30 and TRBJ1-1; the D is unclear. The CDR3 is 15 residues long. Deletions cut 0 bases from V and 4 bases from J, with 15 bases between. In germline, CDR1 is GTSNPN, CDR2 SVGIG (reference sequence). The whole variable domain, filled in from reference TRBV30 and TRBJ1-1, reads SQTIHQWPATLVQPVGSPLSLECTVEGTSNPNLYWYRQAAGRGLQLLFYSVGIGQISSEVPQNLSASRPQDRQFILSSKKLLLSDSGFYLCAWSVVGFRSTEAFFGQGTRLTVV.

V usage is TRBV30 and J usage is TRBJ1-2; D remains ambiguous. Germline assignment: CDR1 GTSNPN and CDR2 SVGIG (reference sequence). Between the trimmed V and J ends, which lost 6 bases and 8 bases, there was a span of 19 bases. The CDR3 spans 13 residues. CDR3 in DNA: TGTGCCTGCCCTTCATGGGCAGAAATCGGCTACACCTTC. Amino acid sequence: CACPSWAEIGYTF.

This chain uses TRBV18 with TRBJ1-1, with unresolved D. This CDR3 has 14 amino acids. Deletions cut 2 bases from V and 4 bases from J, with 11 bases between. The germline V gene has CDR1 KGHSH and CDR2 LQKENI. The CDR3 region has the DNA TGTGCCAGCTCACCAGCTTCAAAGGGCACTGAAGCTTTCTTT. Protein product: CASSPASKGTEAFF.

The chain joins TRBV4-2 to TRBJ2-2; D gene uncertain. Germline V gene sequence: CDR1 LGHNA, CDR2 YNFKEQ. The V and J ends lost 1 base and 5 bases respectively, with 11 bases between them. The CDR3 extends over 15 amino acids. The CDR3 DNA reads as TGTGCCAGCAGCCAAGGGGCCTCGACAACCGGGGAGCTGTTTTTT. It yields the protein CASSQGASTTGELFF.

The chain joins TRBV29-1 to TRBJ2-5, with D perhaps TRBD2 (5 bases). Germline V CDR1 and CDR2: SQVTM, ANQGSEA. V was shortened by 2 bases and J by 6 bases, with 13 bases between the two germline ends. The CDR3 length is 13 residues. The CDR3 nucleotides read TGCAGCGTTGAAACCGCCCCCGGGAAGACCCAGTACTTC. This sequence encodes CSVETAPGKTQYF.

The J gene is TRBJ2-3, the V gene TRBV30, with a tentative D call TRBD2 (7 bases). With 5 bases removed from V and 8 bases from J, the gap between germline ends came to 11 bases. Germline CDR1 is GTSNPN and CDR2 is SVGIG (reference sequence). This CDR3 comprises 11 residues. In DNA, the CDR3 is TGTGCCTGGGCGGGGGCTGGTACGCAGTATTTT. It encodes CAWAGAGTQYF.

J is TRBJ2-7 and V is TRBV7-2; D may be TRBD2 (6 bases). Trimming removed 5 bases at V and 3 bases at J, with 14 bases between. CDR3 length: 14 residues. Germline values: CDR1 SGHTA, CDR2 FQGNSA. The CDR3 nucleotides read TGTGCCAGCAGCCTGTATGGGGGAGGCTACGAGCAGTACTTC. It encodes CASSLYGGGYEQYF.

This rearrangement joins TRBV27 to TRBJ1-1; TRBD1 agrees at 7 bases. V gave up 6 bases and J gave up 3 bases; unmatched junction bases: 10. Germline assignment: CDR1 MNHEY and CDR2 SMNVEV (reference sequence). The CDR3 extends over 15 amino acids. The CDR3 reads CASRPGTASDTEAFF. DNA for the CDR3: TGTGCCAGCAGGCCCGGGACAGCGTCGGACACTGAAGCTTTCTTT.

The chain joins TRBV10-3 to TRBJ2-3; 10 nucleotides match TRBD2. J gave up 0 bases and V 3 bases, and 3 bases lay outside the gene matches. From germline, CDR1 is ENHRY and CDR2 SYGVKD. The CDR3 is 16 amino acids. The CDR3 DNA follows: TGTGCCATCAGTGAAGGACTAGCGGCTAGCACAGATACGCAGTATTTT. Residues: CAISEGLAASTDTQYF.

The V and J genes are TRBV9 and TRBJ2-1; D gene ambiguous. The ends were cut back, 0 bases at V and 6 bases at J, with 4 bases in the middle. Germline V gene lookup returns CDR1 SGDLS and CDR2 YYNGEE. This CDR3 is built from 12 residues. CDR3 sequence: CASSVDRNEQFF. The CDR3 region has the DNA TGTGCCAGCAGCGTAGATCGCAATGAGCAGTTCTTC.

V is TRBV5-4 and J is TRBJ2-2; D is unclear. Germline V gene data show CDR1 as SGHNT and CDR2 as YYREEE (reference sequence). Trimming shortened V by 0 bases and J by 2 bases, and 11 bases separated the two germline ends. The CDR3 is 16 residues long. The CDR3 sequence is CASSLGSRINTGELFF. The CDR3 DNA reads as TGTGCCAGCAGCTTGGGATCTCGGATAAACACCGGGGAGCTGTTTTTT.

The V and J genes are TRBV7-9 and TRBJ2-1, with 7 bases identical to TRBD1. CDR3 length: 15 amino acids. J gave up 8 bases and V 4 bases, and 11 bases lay outside the gene matches. Per the germline V gene, CDR1 is SEHNR and CDR2 is FQNEAQ (reference sequence). The CDR3 DNA is TGTGCCAGCAGCTCAGAGGGGGCGCCGTATCATGAGCAGTTCTTC. Its protein product is CASSSEGAPYHEQFF.

This clone showed up just once. This chain uses TRBV28 with TRBJ1-5; maybe TRBD1 (5 bases). Trimming cost V 8 bases and J 0 bases, with 17 bases left between them. There are 16 residues in the CDR3. Germline V gene data show CDR1 as MDHEN and CDR2 as SYDVKM. The CDR3 loop reads CASEATLGGSNQPQHF. The CDR3 nucleotides are TGTGCCAGCGAAGCTACGCTCGGGGGTAGCAATCAGCCCCAGCATTTT.

DNA of the CDR3: TGTGCCAGCATTCCTTCGGGAGCGTACACCATATATTTT. It encodes CASIPSGAYTIYF. V usage is TRBV28 and J usage is TRBJ1-3; no clear D gene. Trimming stripped 7 bases from V and 8 bases from J, with 15 bases between. The germline gives CDR1 MDHEN, CDR2 SYDVKM. CDR3 length: 13 amino acids. The full variable domain, its missing parts supplied by reference TRBV28 and TRBJ1-3, is DVKVTQSSRYLVKRTGEKVFLECVQDMDHENMFWYRQDPGLGLRLIYFSYDVKMKEKGDIPEGYSVSREKKERFSLILESASTNQTSMYLCASIPSGAYTIYFGEGSWLTVV.

The chain employs TRBV7-9 and TRBJ1-1; D is possibly TRBD1 (5 bases). The V end was cut by 1 base, the J end by 0 bases, with 15 bases between. CDR1 is SEHNR, CDR2 FQNEAQ, per germline (reference sequence). CDR3 size: 17 residues. The CDR3 region has the DNA TGTGCCAGCAGCTTAGATCTGGGACTACACATGAACACTGAAGCTTTCTTT. Translation: CASSLDLGLHMNTEAFF.

The CDR3 DNA is TGTGCCACCAGTATCAACACGGACTCCCCCTACGAGCAGTACTTC. Its protein product is CATSINTDSPYEQYF. The chain recombines TRBV15 with TRBJ2-7; maybe TRBD2 (5 bases). Germline values: CDR1 LNHNV, CDR2 YYDKDF (reference sequence). This CDR3 region has 15 residues. The ends were cut back, 6 bases at V and 2 bases at J, with 17 bases in the middle.

The genes are TRBV28 and TRBJ2-3, with D possibly called TRBD1 or TRBD2 (5 bases each). Deletions cut 7 bases from V and 2 bases from J, with 13 bases between. Per the germline V gene, CDR1 is MDHEN and CDR2 is SYDVKM. This CDR3 spans 14 amino acids. CDR3 nucleotides: TGTGCCAGCACTTATGGGGGTCTCACAGATACGCAGTATTTT. It encodes CASTYGGLTDTQYF.